These 22 T cell receptor beta chains were sequenced from one sample in a study of persistence of HIV-infected CD4 T cells. Sequencing used immunoSEQ version 4 in survey mode. The assay was immunoSEQ multiplex PCR, and TCRdb's table has in-frame clones only and misses some. The data show 35,000 to 50,000 clones, approximately 93% seen once. Their antigens remain unidentified. Nonspecific anti-CD3/anti-CD28 bead stimulation represents the broad CD4+ T cell repertoire. Responding CD4+ T cells were sorted by upregulation of both CD40 ligand and CD69. Specimen: CD4+ T cells sorted from PBMCs after approximately 20-hour stimulation, collected from a patient who received antiretroviral therapy. The receptor set was obtained from an adult man with HIV who was CMV-seropositive.

This chain joins TRBV28 and TRBJ2-2; 8 positions agree with TRBD1. This CDR3 has 13 amino acids. Trimming took 10 bases from V and 2 from J; bases not matched to a gene: 3. From germline, CDR1 is MDHEN and CDR2 SYDVKM. CDR3 residues: CATDRGNTGELFF. The CDR3 nucleotides read TGTGCCACCGACAGGGGTAACACCGGGGAGCTGTTTTTT.

This chain uses TRBV11-2 with TRBJ1-4; the D is unclear. V gave up 1 base and J gave up 0 bases, with 6 bases separating them. The CDR3 covers 15 residues. Germline CDR1 reads SGHAT; CDR2 reads FQNNGV. The CDR3 DNA reads as TGTGCCAGCAGCTTAGCAGGTGCAACTAATGAAAAACTGTTTTTT. Translated: CASSLAGATNEKLFF.

About this clone itself: Other DNA sequences in this sample translate to the same CDR3. This sequence joins TRBV29-1 and TRBJ2-3; 9 nucleotides line up with TRBD2. In germline, CDR1 is SQVTM, CDR2 ANQGSEA. The ends lost 6 bases at V and 6 bases at J; junction bases unmatched: 13. The CDR3 runs 15 residues. This CDR3 reads CSVVPGLAGIDTQYF. Written as DNA, the CDR3 is TGCAGCGTCGTCCCGGGACTAGCAGGGATCGATACGCAGTATTTT.

V is TRBV3-1 (or the pseudogene TRBV3-2) and J is TRBJ1-3, with a weak D call TRBD1 (6 bases). Per the germline V gene, CDR1 is LGHDT and CDR2 is YNNKEL (reference sequence). The CDR3 runs 15 residues. V shed 3 bases and J shed 0 bases, with 9 bases lying between them. CDR3 residues: CASSQNRASGNTIYF. CDR3 nucleotides: TGTGCCAGCAGCCAGAACAGGGCCTCTGGAAACACCATATATTTT.

The chain is built from TRBV7-3 and TRBJ2-3; D remains ambiguous. V was cut by 8 bases and J by 6 bases, with 12 bases left in between. Looked up from germline, CDR1 is SGHTA and CDR2 is FQGTGA. The CDR3 extends over 12 amino acids. The CDR3 region has the DNA TGTGCCAGCGGGCCCCTAGGCGATACGCAGTATTTT. Protein: CASGPLGDTQYF.

V is TRBV18 and J is TRBJ2-7, with 9 bases matching TRBD1. Germline V lookup: CDR1 KGHSH, CDR2 LQKENI. The length of the CDR3 is 14 residues. V lost 3 bases, J lost 5 bases, and 5 bases stayed unmatched. CDR3 sequence reads: CASSPGTGSNEQYF. As DNA, the CDR3 is TGTGCCAGCTCACCCGGGACAGGGTCCAACGAGCAGTACTTC.

V and J are TRBV5-4 and TRBJ2-2, with D tentatively TRBD1 (5 bases). Per the germline V gene, CDR1 is SGHNT and CDR2 is YYREEE (reference sequence). This CDR3 is 16 amino acids long. V was clipped by 4 bases and J by 0 bases, with 13 bases between them. CDR3 sequence: CASSGPTVANTGELFF. CDR3 DNA: TGTGCCAGCAGCGGGCCGACAGTCGCGAACACCGGGGAGCTGTTTTTT.

This chain links TRBV7-9 with TRBJ1-1, with D possibly TRBD1 on 6 matching bases. Trimming stripped 5 bases from V and 7 bases from J, with 14 bases between. The CDR3 extends over 13 amino acids. Germline V CDR1 and CDR2: SEHNR, FQNEAQ (reference sequence). For the CDR3, the DNA is TGTGCCAGCAGCGTAGACAGGAGGTTTGAAGCTTTCTTT. This codes for CASSVDRRFEAFF.

This rearrangement joins TRBV19 to TRBJ1-5; D is possibly TRBD1 (6 bases). Germline CDR1 LNHDA, CDR2 SQIVND (reference sequence). The germline V and J ends were trimmed by 3 bases and 5 bases, with 11 bases remaining between them. This CDR3 region has 14 residues. The CDR3 loop is CASSIEGGDQPQHF. The CDR3 DNA sequence: TGTGCCAGTAGTATCGAGGGGGGGGATCAGCCCCAGCATTTT.

The CDR3: CASSLGGSGEQYF. DNA for the CDR3: TGTGCCAGCAGCTTAGGTGGGTCTGGGGAGCAGTACTTC. V usage is TRBV7-6 and J usage is TRBJ2-7; D not resolved. With 1 base removed from V and 7 bases from J, the gap between germline ends came to 11 bases. The CDR3 is 13 residues long. From germline, CDR1 is SGHVS and CDR2 FNYEAQ.

The chain joins TRBV18 to TRBJ1-2; D remains ambiguous. The CDR3 is 14 amino acids. CDR1 KGHSH and CDR2 LQKENI come from the germline V gene. The V end lost 1 base, the J end lost 6 bases, and 12 bases lay between the germline ends. CDR3 DNA: TGTGCCAGCTCACCACAAACAGCCTCCGATGGCTACACCTTC. As protein: CASSPQTASDGYTF.

V usage is TRBV2 and J usage is TRBJ1-6; 8 bases are shared with TRBD1. Germline V lookup: CDR1 SNHLY, CDR2 FYNNEI. The CDR3 length is 14 residues. V lost 7 bases to trimming and J lost 9 bases; unmatched junction nucleotides: 8. The DNA of the CDR3 is TGTGCCAGCACGGACAGGGCAGCGTTTTCACCCCTCCACTTT. Translated, it gives CASTDRAAFSPLHF.

Turning to this clone: This CDR3 is also generated by other DNA sequences in the sample. The genes are TRBV28 and TRBJ1-2, with D unclear. Germline loops: CDR1 MDHEN, CDR2 SYDVKM. The CDR3 spans 13 residues. Trimming removed 2 bases at V and 4 bases at J, with 8 bases between. CDR3 protein: CASSLRGSYGYTF. In DNA form, the CDR3 reads TGTGCCAGCAGTTTAAGAGGGAGCTATGGCTACACCTTC.

J is TRBJ2-1 and V is TRBV5-4, with 9 bases fitting TRBD2. From germline, CDR1 is SGHNT and CDR2 YYREEE (reference sequence). With 0 bases clipped from V and 10 bases from J, the junction kept 11 bases outside the gene matches. The CDR3 extends over 16 amino acids. The CDR3 spells CASSLVAGEPRGEQFF. The CDR3 region has the DNA TGTGCCAGCAGCTTGGTAGCGGGGGAACCCCGCGGGGAGCAGTTCTTC.

The V gene is TRBV3-1 (or the pseudogene TRBV3-2), the J gene TRBJ2-3; D call uncertain. V was pared by 0 bases and J by 6 bases, with 7 bases between. The CDR3 spans 13 residues. Germline lookup yields CDR1 LGHDT and CDR2 YNNKEL (reference sequence). CDR3 protein: CASSQDLKDTQYF. CDR3 nucleotides: TGTGCCAGCAGCCAAGATTTAAAGGATACGCAGTATTTT.

This chain connects TRBV5-1 to TRBJ1-1, with D uncertain. V was shortened by 5 bases and J by 2 bases, with 10 bases between the two germline ends. The V gene's germline CDR1 is SGHRS and CDR2 YFSETQ. This CDR3 comprises 13 residues. This CDR3 reads CASRPTDNTEAFF. CDR3 sequence (DNA): TGCGCCAGCAGACCTACTGATAACACTGAAGCTTTCTTT.

The rearrangement joins TRBV27 to TRBJ2-3; TRBD1 is a possible D gene (6 bases). In germline, CDR1 is MNHEY, CDR2 SMNVEV (reference sequence). The CDR3 totals 13 residues. Between the trimmed V and J ends, which lost 5 bases and 11 bases, there was a span of 17 bases. The CDR3: CASSLRQDLWQYF. CDR3 DNA: TGTGCCAGCAGTCTTAGACAGGACCTTTGGCAGTATTTT.

This sequence joins TRBV6-5 and TRBJ2-1; 8 bases map to TRBD2. In germline, CDR1 is MNHEY, CDR2 SVGAGI. This CDR3 has 15 residues. V was pared by 6 bases and J by 0 bases, with 4 bases of the junction left unmatched. CDR3 nucleotides: TGTGCCAGCAGCCGCGGGGGGAGCTCCTACAATGAGCAGTTCTTC. Amino acids: CASSRGGSSYNEQFF.

The chain combines TRBV2 with TRBJ2-6; TRBD1 is a possible D gene (6 bases). Germline V gives CDR1 SNHLY, CDR2 FYNNEI. The CDR3 has 16 amino acids. The V gene lost 8 bases and the J gene lost 2 bases, with 16 bases spanning the gap. CDR3 sequence (DNA): TGTGCCAGCTTTGTACAGGGTATGGCTGGGGCCAACGTCCTGACTTTC. Its translation: CASFVQGMAGANVLTF.

The V gene is TRBV20-1, the J gene TRBJ1-6, with D unresolved. In germline, CDR1 is DFQATT, CDR2 SNEGSKA (reference sequence). The CDR3 is 11 residues long. Trimming left V 3 bases short and J 9 bases short, with 6 bases between. CDR3 sequence reads: CSARDTSPLHF. DNA for the CDR3: TGCAGTGCTAGGGATACTTCACCCCTCCACTTT.

V is TRBV9 and J is TRBJ2-2; D uncertain. V was clipped by 3 bases and J by 1 base, with 10 bases between them. CDR3 length: 15 residues. Germline CDR1 reads SGDLS; CDR2 reads YYNGEE. The DNA of the CDR3 is TGTGCCAGCAGCGCTTTTCACATGAACACCGGGGAGCTGTTTTTT. Translation: CASSAFHMNTGELFF.

The chain joins TRBV24-1 to TRBJ2-3, with a possible D match to TRBD1 (5 bases). The V and J ends lost 0 bases and 0 bases respectively, with 18 bases between them. The CDR3 length is 19 residues. CDR1 and CDR2 from the germline V gene are KGHDR and SFDVKD. CDR3 DNA sequence: TGTGCCACCAGTGATTTGCCACGTGGACACTCGATTAGCACAGATACGCAGTATTTT. Residues: CATSDLPRGHSISTDTQYF.